These 24 T cell receptor beta chains originate from one sample sequenced in a study of blood T cells in healthy people across ages. Primed by a sample-barcoded 5' primer and a J-beta primer mix, a second PCR proceeded for roughly 6 to 12 cycles. TCRdb independently ran MiXCR on the 5' RACE reads; one entry per CDR3 protein. The sample contains about 730,000 distinct CDR3 sequences, about 42% of which appear only once. Sequenced sample: blood. The receptors derive from a woman aged 55-75 years in good health.

The chain uses TRBV20-1 and TRBJ1-4, with D hard to call. Trimming stripped 0 bases from V and 3 bases from J, with 8 bases between. The CDR3 runs to 14 residues. The germline gives CDR1 DFQATT, CDR2 SNEGSKA (reference sequence). The CDR3, as DNA: TGCAGTGCTAGAGATAGCTTGGCTAATGAAAAACTGTTTTTT. It encodes CSARDSLANEKLFF.

This clonotype was recorded only once. The V gene is TRBV11-1, the J gene TRBJ2-1, with 10 bases identical to TRBD2. Germline-derived CDR1 and CDR2 are SGHAT and FQDESV (reference sequence). J lost 4 bases, V lost 3 bases, and 6 bases had no gene match. This CDR3 has 16 amino acids. Here the CDR3 reads CASSFERGGGYNEQFF. The CDR3 DNA reads TGTGCCAGCAGCTTTGAGCGGGGGGGCGGATACAATGAGCAGTTCTTC.

This clonotype was counted a few times. The chain couples TRBV5-1 to TRBJ1-5, with 9 bases that match TRBD1. The CDR3 runs 17 residues. The junction had 5 bases not matched to a gene; V was cut back by 0 bases and J by 1 base. In germline, CDR1 is SGHRS, CDR2 YFSETQ. The CDR3 reads CASSLGGTGLSNQPQHF. The DNA for the CDR3 is TGCGCCAGCAGCTTGGGGGGGACAGGGCTCAGCAATCAGCCCCAGCATTTT.

V usage is TRBV7-3 and J usage is TRBJ1-5; D is unclear. CDR1 is SGHTA and CDR2 is FQGTGA in the germline V gene. CDR3 size: 14 residues. Trimming took 0 bases from V and 6 from J, leaving 9 bases between them. CDR3 in amino acids: CASSLTLFPQPQHF. The DNA for the CDR3 is TGTGCCAGCAGCTTAACGCTCTTCCCTCAGCCCCAGCATTTT.

CDR3 protein: CASSAQGALNTEAFF. The CDR3 DNA follows: TGTGCCAGCAGCGCTCAGGGGGCCCTGAACACTGAAGCTTTCTTT. The chain carries TRBV14 and TRBJ1-1, with 8 bases matching TRBD1. The length of the CDR3 is 15 residues. J was trimmed by 0 bases and V by 5 bases; bases with no gene match: 5. Looked up from germline, CDR1 is SGHDN and CDR2 is FVKESK.

This clonotype appeared a few times. The CDR3 region has the DNA TGTGCCATCAGTGGGACAGCTCTCTATGGCTACACCTTC. It translates to CAISGTALYGYTF. The rearrangement links TRBV10-3 to TRBJ1-2, with D perhaps TRBD1 (6 bases). V shed 4 bases and J shed 4 bases, with 10 bases lying between them. CDR1 is ENHRY and CDR2 is SYGVKD in the germline V gene. The CDR3 consists of 13 residues.

This clonotype was found a few times. The CDR3 region has the DNA TGTGCCAGCAGCCTGGGCGGGGCGGGAAACTATGGCTACACCTTC. Protein: CASSLGGAGNYGYTF. V gene TRBV7-3 combines with J gene TRBJ1-2; a weak D match, TRBD1 (5 bases). The germline gives CDR1 SGHTA, CDR2 FQGTGA. V lost 5 bases, J lost 2 bases, and 15 bases lay in between. The CDR3 is made up of 15 amino acids. The full variable domain, with the rest looked up from reference TRBV7-3 and TRBJ1-2, is GAGVSQTPSNKVTEKGKYVELRCDPISGHTALYWYRQSLGQGPEFLIYFQGTGAADDSGLPNDRFFAVRPEGSVSTLKIQRTERGDSAVYLCASSLGGAGNYGYTFGSGTRLTVV.

This clonotype was found many times. The chain couples TRBV20-1 to TRBJ2-1; D gene ambiguous. V lost 3 bases and J lost 6, with 12 bases in between. The CDR3 is 13 amino acids. The germline V gene has CDR1 DFQATT and CDR2 SNEGSKA (reference sequence). As DNA, the CDR3 is TGCAGTGCTAGGGGCAAGGGCACCAATGAGCAGTTCTTC. This translates into CSARGKGTNEQFF.

This clonotype showed up just a few times. The rearrangement joins TRBV5-1 to TRBJ2-5, with D tentatively TRBD1 (6 bases). The end of the DNA is better explained by TRBJ2-7, so the J call may be wrong. Looked up from germline, CDR1 is SGHRS and CDR2 is YFSETQ. The CDR3 has 16 residues. The CDR3 DNA reads TGCGCCAGCAGCTTGGCCTCACAGGGAAAAGCGTCCGAGCAGTACTTC. Amino acids: CASSLASQGKASEQYF.

This chain joins TRBV4-3 and TRBJ2-1; 8 bases are a match to TRBD2. This CDR3 spans 14 amino acids. CDR1 and CDR2 from the germline V gene are LGHNA and YSLEER. V was clipped by 5 bases and J by 8 bases; unmatched bases: 8. The CDR3 coding sequence is TGCGCCAGCAGCAACGGGAGGGCCATCGATGAGCAGTTCTTC. This codes for CASSNGRAIDEQFF.

This clonotype was counted only a few times. The chain links TRBV6-1 to TRBJ2-7; 9 bases fit TRBD1. V shed 8 bases, J shed 4 bases, and the junction held 9 bases outside the gene matches. Germline V CDR1 and CDR2: MNHNS, SASEGT. The CDR3 has 14 amino acids. The CDR3 DNA follows: TGTGCCAGCGCTACAGGGGGCTACAAGTACGAGCAGTACTTC. This sequence encodes CASATGGYKYEQYF.

Comment on this clonotype: A much more abundant neighbour one base away suggests this may be a read error. CDR3 DNA sequence: TGTGCCAGCAGCTTTAACCCGGGACTTGAGTACGAGCAGTACTTC. It specifies CASSFNPGLEYEQYF. The V gene is TRBV7-2, the J gene TRBJ2-7, with D possibly TRBD2 on 6 matching bases. CDR1 and CDR2 from the germline V gene are SGHTA and FQGNSA. The CDR3 totals 15 residues. The germline V and J ends were trimmed by 3 bases and 4 bases, with 16 bases remaining between them.

This clonotype was detected only a few times. The chain joins TRBV7-7 to TRBJ2-5; D is possibly TRBD1 or TRBD2 (6 bases each). The CDR3 contains 14 residues. With 1 base removed from V and 7 bases from J, the gap between germline ends came to 13 bases. From germline, CDR1 is SSHAT and CDR2 FNYEAQ (reference sequence). The CDR3 spells CASSLDGGQGTQYF. CDR3 nucleotide sequence: TGTGCCAGCAGCTTAGACGGGGGCCAGGGGACCCAGTACTTC.

The V and J genes are TRBV18 and TRBJ2-7; D might be TRBD1 (5 bases). V was shortened by 3 bases and J by 6 bases, with 18 bases between the two germline ends. Germline V gene lookup returns CDR1 KGHSH and CDR2 LQKENI. The CDR3 consists of 15 residues. CDR3 amino acids: CASSPGQPPGVEQYF. CDR3 DNA: TGTGCCAGCTCACCGGGGCAGCCACCTGGGGTCGAGCAGTACTTC.

The chain has TRBV20-1 and TRBJ2-7; D is possibly TRBD1 (6 bases). Deletions cut 0 bases from V and 0 bases from J, with 12 bases between. CDR1 is DFQATT, CDR2 SNEGSKA, per germline (reference sequence). The CDR3 loop spans 15 amino acids. CDR3 region: CSARDPIQGSYEQYF. Written as DNA, the CDR3 is TGCAGTGCTAGAGATCCAATACAGGGCTCCTACGAGCAGTACTTC.

The chain couples TRBV2 to TRBJ1-1; 7 bases agree with TRBD1. The CDR3 is made up of 14 amino acids. The germline V gene has CDR1 SNHLY and CDR2 FYNNEI. The trim removed 6 bases at V and 5 bases at J, leaving 9 bases unmatched. CDR3 nucleotide sequence: TGTGCCAGCAGCCGGGAAGGGGGCGAGACTGAAGCTTTCTTT. This encodes CASSREGGETEAFF.

The V call is TRBV5-5, the J call TRBJ2-7; 10 nucleotides line up with TRBD1. V trimming: 0 bases; J trimming: 4 bases; junction bases outside the gene matches: 4. The germline V gene encodes CDR1 SGHKS and CDR2 YYEKEE (reference sequence). This CDR3 has 15 residues. The CDR3, as DNA: TGTGCCAGCAGCTTGGCCGGGACAGGGGATTACGAGCAGTACTTC. Amino acids: CASSLAGTGDYEQYF.

The chain couples TRBV7-2 to TRBJ2-1, with no clear D. This CDR3 spans 13 amino acids. The ends were cut back, 0 bases at V and 4 bases at J, with 4 bases in the middle. CDR1 and CDR2 from the germline V gene are SGHTA and FQGNSA. The CDR3 protein is CASSLATYNEQFF. The CDR3 DNA sequence: TGTGCCAGCAGCTTAGCTACATACAATGAGCAGTTCTTC.

The chain couples TRBV12-3 or TRBV12-4 to TRBJ2-5; 10 bases line up with TRBD1. This CDR3 region has 13 residues. J lost 6 bases, V lost 8 bases, and 6 bases had no gene match. CDR3: CASGLGQGKTQYF. The CDR3 nucleotides read TGTGCCAGCGGTCTGGGACAGGGGAAGACCCAGTACTTC.

Remarks on this clonotype: A much larger clonotype is one base distant, so this may be a read error. This rearrangement joins TRBV4-2 to TRBJ2-5; 7 positions match TRBD1. Germline V gives CDR1 LGHNA, CDR2 YNFKEQ. This CDR3 comprises 15 residues. V shed 1 base and J 5 bases; nucleotides not matched to a gene: 7. The CDR3 bases are TGTGCCAGCAGCCAAGGCACAGGGGCTGGCGAGACCCAGTACTTC. It encodes CASSQGTGAGETQYF.

This clonotype was observed once. Just one base apart from a much larger clone, this may be a read error. The V and J genes are TRBV7-3 and TRBJ2-1; 15 bases fit TRBD2. V lost 5 bases to trimming and J lost 8 bases; unmatched junction nucleotides: 4. Germline values: CDR1 SGHTA, CDR2 FQGTGA. The CDR3 loop spans 15 amino acids. Written as DNA, the CDR3 is TGTGCCAGCAGCCGGGGACTAGCGGGAGGCGATGAGCAGTTCTTC. Translated, it gives CASSRGLAGGDEQFF.

The chain carries TRBV20-1 and TRBJ2-5; TRBD1 is a possible D gene (5 bases). V was trimmed by 2 bases and J by 4 bases, leaving 8 bases between them. The germline V gene encodes CDR1 DFQATT and CDR2 SNEGSKA (reference sequence). This CDR3 region has 12 residues. The CDR3 nucleotides are TGCAGTGCTAGAATAGGGGCAGAGACCCAGTACTTC. As protein: CSARIGAETQYF.

This clonotype was observed a handful of times. The rearrangement links TRBV19 to TRBJ2-7; 9 bases fit TRBD2. The CDR3 runs 16 residues. Germline loops: CDR1 LNHDA, CDR2 SQIVND (reference sequence). Trimming removed 2 bases from V and 2 bases from J; junction bases left unmatched: 7. CDR3 residues: CASSISPGLATYEQYF. CDR3 in DNA: TGTGCCAGTAGTATATCTCCGGGACTAGCAACCTACGAGCAGTACTTC. Complete variable domain (other parts from reference TRBV19 and TRBJ2-7): DGGITQSPKYLFRKEGQNVTLSCEQNLNHDAMYWYRQDPGQGLRLIYYSQIVNDFQKGDIAEGYSVSREKKESFPLTVTSAQKNPTAFYLCASSISPGLATYEQYFGPGTRLTVT.

Of note for this clonotype: Germline is not matched at one junction end, which may reflect a read error. The J gene is TRBJ2-1, the V gene TRBV29-1; 8 bases fit TRBD2. Germline CDR1 and CDR2: SQVTM and ANQGSEA. This CDR3 is 15 amino acids long. CDR3 amino acids: CSVETGTSSYNERFF. In DNA form, the CDR3 reads TGCAGCGTTGAAACCGGGACTAGTTCCTACAATGAGCGGTTCTTC.